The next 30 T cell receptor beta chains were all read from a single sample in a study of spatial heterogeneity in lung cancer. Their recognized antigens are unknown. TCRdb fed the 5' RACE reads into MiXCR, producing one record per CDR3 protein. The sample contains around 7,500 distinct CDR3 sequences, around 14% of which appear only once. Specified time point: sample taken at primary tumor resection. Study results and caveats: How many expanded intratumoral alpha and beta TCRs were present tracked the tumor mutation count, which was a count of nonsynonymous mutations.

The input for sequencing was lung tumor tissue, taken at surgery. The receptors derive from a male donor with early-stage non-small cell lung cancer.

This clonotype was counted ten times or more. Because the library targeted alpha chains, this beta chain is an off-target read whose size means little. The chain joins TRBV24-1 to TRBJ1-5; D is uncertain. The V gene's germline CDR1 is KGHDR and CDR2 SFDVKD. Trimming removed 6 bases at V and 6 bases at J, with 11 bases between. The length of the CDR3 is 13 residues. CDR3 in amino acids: CATSPDHSQPQHF. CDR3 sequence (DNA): TGTGCCACCAGTCCCGACCACTCTCAGCCCCAGCATTTT.

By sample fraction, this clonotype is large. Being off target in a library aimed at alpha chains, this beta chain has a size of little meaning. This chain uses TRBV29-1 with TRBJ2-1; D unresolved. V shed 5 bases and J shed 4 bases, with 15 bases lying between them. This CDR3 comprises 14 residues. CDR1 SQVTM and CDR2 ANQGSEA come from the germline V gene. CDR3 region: CSVSGGQSYNEQFF. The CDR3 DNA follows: TGCAGCGTTTCAGGCGGCCAGAGTTACAATGAGCAGTTCTTC.

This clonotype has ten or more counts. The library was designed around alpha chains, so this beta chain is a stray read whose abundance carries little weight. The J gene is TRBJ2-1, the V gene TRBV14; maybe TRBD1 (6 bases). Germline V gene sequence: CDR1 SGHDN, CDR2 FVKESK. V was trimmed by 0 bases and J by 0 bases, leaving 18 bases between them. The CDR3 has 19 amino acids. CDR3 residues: CASSQDPRQALLSYNEQFF. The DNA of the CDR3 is TGTGCCAGCAGCCAAGATCCCCGACAGGCCCTACTCTCCTACAATGAGCAGTTCTTC.

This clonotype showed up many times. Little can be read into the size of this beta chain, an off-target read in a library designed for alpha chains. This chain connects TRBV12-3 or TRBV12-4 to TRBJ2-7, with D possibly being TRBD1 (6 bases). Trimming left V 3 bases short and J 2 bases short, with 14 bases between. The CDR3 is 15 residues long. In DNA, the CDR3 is TGTGCCAGCAGTTTTGAATGGGACACCACCTACGAGCAGTACTTC. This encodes CASSFEWDTTYEQYF.

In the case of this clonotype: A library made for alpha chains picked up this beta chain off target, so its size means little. The CDR3 sequence: CASSLHRLRHEQYF. The CDR3 nucleotides read TGTGCCAGCAGTCTCCACCGACTGAGGCACGAGCAGTACTTC. The gene calls are TRBV27 and TRBJ2-7; D is ambiguous. The length of the CDR3 is 14 residues. Germline V CDR1 and CDR2: MNHEY, SMNVEV (reference sequence). V shed 5 bases and J shed 5 bases, with 16 bases lying between them.

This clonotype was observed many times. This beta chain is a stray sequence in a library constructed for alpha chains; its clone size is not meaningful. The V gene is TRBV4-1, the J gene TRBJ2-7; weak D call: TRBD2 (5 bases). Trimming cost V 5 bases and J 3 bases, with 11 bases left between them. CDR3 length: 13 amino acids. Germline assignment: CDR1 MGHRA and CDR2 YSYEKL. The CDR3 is CASSKGEGYEQYV. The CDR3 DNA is TGCGCCAGCAGCAAGGGAGAGGGCTACGAGCAGTACGTC.

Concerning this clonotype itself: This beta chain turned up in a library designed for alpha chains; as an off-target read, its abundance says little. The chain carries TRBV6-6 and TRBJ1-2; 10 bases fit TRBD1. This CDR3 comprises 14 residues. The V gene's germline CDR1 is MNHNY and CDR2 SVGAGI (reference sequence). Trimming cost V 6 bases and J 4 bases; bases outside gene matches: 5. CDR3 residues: CASSLDRGAYGYTF. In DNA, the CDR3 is TGTGCCAGCAGCCTGGACAGGGGGGCCTATGGCTACACCTTC.

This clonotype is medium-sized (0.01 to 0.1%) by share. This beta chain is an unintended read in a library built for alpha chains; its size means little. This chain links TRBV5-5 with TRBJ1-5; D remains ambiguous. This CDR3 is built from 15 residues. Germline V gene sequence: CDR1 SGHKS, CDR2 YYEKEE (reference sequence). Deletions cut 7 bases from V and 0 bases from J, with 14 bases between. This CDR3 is CASRRGISSNQPQHF. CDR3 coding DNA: TGTGCCAGCCGACGAGGGATTTCTAGCAATCAGCCCCAGCATTTT.

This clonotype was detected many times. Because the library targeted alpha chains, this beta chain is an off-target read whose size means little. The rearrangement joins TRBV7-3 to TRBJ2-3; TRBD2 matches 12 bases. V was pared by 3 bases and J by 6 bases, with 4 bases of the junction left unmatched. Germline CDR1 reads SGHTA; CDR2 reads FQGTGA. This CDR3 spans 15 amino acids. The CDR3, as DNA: TGTGCCAGCAGCTTGACTAGCGGGAGATATGATACGCAGTATTTT. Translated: CASSLTSGRYDTQYF. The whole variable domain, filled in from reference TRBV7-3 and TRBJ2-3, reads GAGVSQTPSNKVTEKGKYVELRCDPISGHTALYWYRQSLGQGPEFLIYFQGTGAADDSGLPNDRFFAVRPEGSVSTLKIQRTERGDSAVYLCASSLTSGRYDTQYFGPGTRLTVL.

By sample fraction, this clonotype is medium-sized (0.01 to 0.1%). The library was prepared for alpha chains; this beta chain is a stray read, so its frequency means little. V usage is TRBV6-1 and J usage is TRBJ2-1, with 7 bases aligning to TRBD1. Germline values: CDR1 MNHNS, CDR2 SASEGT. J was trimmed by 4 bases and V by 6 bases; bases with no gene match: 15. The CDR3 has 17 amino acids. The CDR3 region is CASSRPPDRASYNEQFF. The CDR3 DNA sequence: TGTGCCAGCAGCCGTCCGCCAGACAGGGCTTCGTACAATGAGCAGTTCTTC.

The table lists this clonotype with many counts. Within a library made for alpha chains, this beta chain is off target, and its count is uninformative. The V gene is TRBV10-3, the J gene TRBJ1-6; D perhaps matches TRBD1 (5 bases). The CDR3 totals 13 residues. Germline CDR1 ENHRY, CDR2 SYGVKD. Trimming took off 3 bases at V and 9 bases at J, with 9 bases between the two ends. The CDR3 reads CAISDGDGSPLHF. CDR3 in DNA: TGTGCCATCAGTGATGGGGACGGTTCACCCCTCCACTTT.

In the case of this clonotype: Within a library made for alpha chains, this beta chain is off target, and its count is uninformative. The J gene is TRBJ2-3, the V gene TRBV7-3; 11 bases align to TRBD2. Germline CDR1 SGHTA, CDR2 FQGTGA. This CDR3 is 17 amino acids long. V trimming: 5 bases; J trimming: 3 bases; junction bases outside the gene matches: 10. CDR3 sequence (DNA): TGTGCCAGCAGCAAAAGAATAGCGGGAGGGCCGACAGATACGCAGTATTTT. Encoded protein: CASSKRIAGGPTDTQYF.

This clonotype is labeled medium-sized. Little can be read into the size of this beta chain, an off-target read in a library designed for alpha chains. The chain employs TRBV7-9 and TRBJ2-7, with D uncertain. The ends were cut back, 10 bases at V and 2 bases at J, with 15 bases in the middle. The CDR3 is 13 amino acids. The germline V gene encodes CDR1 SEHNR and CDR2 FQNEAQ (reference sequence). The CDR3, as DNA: TGTGCCACCTCCCGCAGCGAGACCTACGAGCAGTACTTC. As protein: CATSRSETYEQYF.

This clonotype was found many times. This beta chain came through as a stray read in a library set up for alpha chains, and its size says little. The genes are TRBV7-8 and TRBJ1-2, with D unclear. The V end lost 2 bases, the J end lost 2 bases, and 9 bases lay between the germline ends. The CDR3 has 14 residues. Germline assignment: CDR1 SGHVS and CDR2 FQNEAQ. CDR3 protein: CASSLTQRNYGYTF. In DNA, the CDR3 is TGTGCCAGCAGCTTAACACAGAGAAACTATGGCTACACCTTC.

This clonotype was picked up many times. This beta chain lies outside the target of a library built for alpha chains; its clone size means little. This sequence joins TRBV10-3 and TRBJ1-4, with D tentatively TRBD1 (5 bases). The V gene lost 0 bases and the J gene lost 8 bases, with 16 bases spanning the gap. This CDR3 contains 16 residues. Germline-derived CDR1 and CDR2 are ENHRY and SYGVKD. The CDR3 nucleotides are TGTGCCATCAGTGAGTCGGAGTCCGGGGCGAGGGAAAAACTGTTTTTT. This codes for CAISESESGAREKLFF.

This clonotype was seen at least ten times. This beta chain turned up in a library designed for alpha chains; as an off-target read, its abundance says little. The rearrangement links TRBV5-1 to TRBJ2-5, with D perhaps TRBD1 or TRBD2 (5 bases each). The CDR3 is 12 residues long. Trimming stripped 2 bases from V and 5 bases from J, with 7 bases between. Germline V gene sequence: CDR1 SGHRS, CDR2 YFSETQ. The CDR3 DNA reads TGCGCCAGCAGCTTTGAGGGGGAGACCCAGTACTTC. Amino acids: CASSFEGETQYF.

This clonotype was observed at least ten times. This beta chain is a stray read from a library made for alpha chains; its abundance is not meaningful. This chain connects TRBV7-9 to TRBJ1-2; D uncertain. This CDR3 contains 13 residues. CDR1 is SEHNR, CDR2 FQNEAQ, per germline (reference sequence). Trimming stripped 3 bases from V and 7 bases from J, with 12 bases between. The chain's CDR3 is CASSFQSSSGYTF. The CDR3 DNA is TGTGCCAGCAGCTTCCAGTCCTCCTCTGGCTACACCTTC.

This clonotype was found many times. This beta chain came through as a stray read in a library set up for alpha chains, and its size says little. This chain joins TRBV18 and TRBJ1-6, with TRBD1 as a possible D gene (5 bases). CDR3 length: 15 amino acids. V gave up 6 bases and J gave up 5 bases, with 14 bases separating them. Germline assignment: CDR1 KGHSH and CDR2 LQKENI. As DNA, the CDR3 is TGTGCCAGCTCCCCAGGGAGAAGCGATAATTCACCCCTCCACTTT. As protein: CASSPGRSDNSPLHF. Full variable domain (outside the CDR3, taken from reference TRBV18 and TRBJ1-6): NAGVMQNPRHLVRRRGQEARLRCSPMKGHSHVYWYRQLPEEGLKFMVYLQKENIIDESGMPKERFSAEFPKEGPSILRIQQVVRGDSAAYFCASSPGRSDNSPLHFGNGTRLTVT.

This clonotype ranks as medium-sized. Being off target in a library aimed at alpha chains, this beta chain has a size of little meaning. CDR3 nucleotides: TGTGCCAGCAGCTTAGGGGACAGGGGTAGGAACACTGAAGCTTTCTTT. Translation gives CASSLGDRGRNTEAFF. J is TRBJ1-1 and V is TRBV7-8, with 10 bases that match TRBD1. J was trimmed by 1 base and V by 1 base; bases with no gene match: 3. Germline V lookup: CDR1 SGHVS, CDR2 FQNEAQ. The CDR3 sequence is 16 residues long.

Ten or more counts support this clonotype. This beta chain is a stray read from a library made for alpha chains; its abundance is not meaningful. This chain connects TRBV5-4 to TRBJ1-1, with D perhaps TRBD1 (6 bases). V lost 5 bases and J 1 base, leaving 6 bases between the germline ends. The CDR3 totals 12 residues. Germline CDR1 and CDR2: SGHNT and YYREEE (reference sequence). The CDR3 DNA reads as TGTGCCAGCAGGGGGGCGAACACTGAAGCTTTCTTT. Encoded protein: CASRGANTEAFF.

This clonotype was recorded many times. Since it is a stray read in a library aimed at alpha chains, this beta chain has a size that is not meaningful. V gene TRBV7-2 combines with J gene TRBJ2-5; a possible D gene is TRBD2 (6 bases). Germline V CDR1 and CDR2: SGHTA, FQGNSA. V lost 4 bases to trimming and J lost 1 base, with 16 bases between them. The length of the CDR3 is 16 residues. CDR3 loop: CASSSVPGTSQETQYF. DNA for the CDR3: TGTGCCAGCAGCTCAGTTCCCGGGACTTCCCAAGAGACCCAGTACTTC.

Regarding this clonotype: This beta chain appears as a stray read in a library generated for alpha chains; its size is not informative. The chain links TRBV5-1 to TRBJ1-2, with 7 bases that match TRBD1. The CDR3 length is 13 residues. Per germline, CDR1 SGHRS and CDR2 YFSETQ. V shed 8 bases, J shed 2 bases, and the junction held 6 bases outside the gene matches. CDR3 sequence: CASSTGQNYGYTF. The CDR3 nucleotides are TGCGCCAGTAGCACGGGACAGAACTATGGCTACACCTTC. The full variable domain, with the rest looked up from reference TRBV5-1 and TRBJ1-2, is KAGVTQTPRYLIKTRGQQVTLSCSPISGHRSVSWYQQTPGQGLQFLFEYFSETQRNKGNFPGRFSGRQFSNSRSEMNVSTLELGDSALYLCASSTGQNYGYTFGSGTRLTVV.

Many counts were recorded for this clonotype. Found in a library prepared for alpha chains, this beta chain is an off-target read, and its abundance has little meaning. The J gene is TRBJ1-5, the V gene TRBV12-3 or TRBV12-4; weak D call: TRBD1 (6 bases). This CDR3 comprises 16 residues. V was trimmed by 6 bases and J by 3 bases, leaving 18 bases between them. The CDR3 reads CASRQYRGGSNQPQHF. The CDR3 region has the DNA TGTGCCAGCAGACAATATCGGGGGGGCTCCAATCAGCCCCAGCATTTT.

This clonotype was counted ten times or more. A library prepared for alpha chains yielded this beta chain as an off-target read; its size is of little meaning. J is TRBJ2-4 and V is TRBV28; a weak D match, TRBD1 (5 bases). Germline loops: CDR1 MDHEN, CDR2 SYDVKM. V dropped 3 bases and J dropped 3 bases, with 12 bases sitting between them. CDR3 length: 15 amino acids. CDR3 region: CASSFSGSGKNIQYF. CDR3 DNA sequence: TGTGCCAGCAGTTTTTCAGGGTCCGGCAAAAACATTCAGTACTTC. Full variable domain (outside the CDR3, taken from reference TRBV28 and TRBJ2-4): DVKVTQSSRYLVKRTGEKVFLECVQDMDHENMFWYRQDPGLGLRLIYFSYDVKMKEKGDIPEGYSVSREKKERFSLILESASTNQTSMYLCASSFSGSGKNIQYFGAGTRLSVL.

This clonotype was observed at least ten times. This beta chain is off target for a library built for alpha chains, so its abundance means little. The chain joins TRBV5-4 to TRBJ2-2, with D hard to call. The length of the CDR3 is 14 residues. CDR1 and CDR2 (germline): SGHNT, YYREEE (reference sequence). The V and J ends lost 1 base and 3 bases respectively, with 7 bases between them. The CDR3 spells CASSLWGYTGELFF. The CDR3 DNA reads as TGTGCCAGCAGCTTGTGGGGTTACACCGGGGAGCTGTTTTTT.

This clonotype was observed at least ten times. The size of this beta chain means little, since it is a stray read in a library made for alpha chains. Here the CDR3 reads CASSPLVEETQYF. The CDR3 DNA sequence: TGCGCCAGCAGCCCTCTAGTCGAAGAGACCCAGTACTTC. V usage is TRBV5-1 and J usage is TRBJ2-5; D ambiguous. The germline V and J ends were trimmed by 4 bases and 3 bases, with 10 bases remaining between them. The CDR3 totals 13 residues. CDR1 and CDR2 (germline): SGHRS, YFSETQ.

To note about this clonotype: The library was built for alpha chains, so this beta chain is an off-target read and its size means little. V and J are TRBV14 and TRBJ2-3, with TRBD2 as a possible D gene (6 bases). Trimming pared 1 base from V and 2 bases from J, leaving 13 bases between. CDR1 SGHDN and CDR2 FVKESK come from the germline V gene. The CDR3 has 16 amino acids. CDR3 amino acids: CASSQGGGTITDTQYF. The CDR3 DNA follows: TGTGCCAGCAGCCAAGGAGGCGGGACCATCACAGATACGCAGTATTTT. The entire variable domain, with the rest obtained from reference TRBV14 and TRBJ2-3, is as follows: EAGVTQFPSHSVIEKGQTVTLRCDPISGHDNLYWYRRVMGKEIKFLLHFVKESKQDESGMPNNRFLAERTGGTYSTLKVQPAELEDSGVYFCASSQGGGTITDTQYFGPGTRLTVL.

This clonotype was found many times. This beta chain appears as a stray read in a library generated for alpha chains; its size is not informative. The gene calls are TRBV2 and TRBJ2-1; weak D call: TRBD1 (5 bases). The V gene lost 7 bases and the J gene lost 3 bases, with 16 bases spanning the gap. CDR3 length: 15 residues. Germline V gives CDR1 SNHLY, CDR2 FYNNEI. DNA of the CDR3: TGTGCCAGCAAAGAGGACGGACAAGACTACAATGAGCAGTTCTTC. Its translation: CASKEDGQDYNEQFF.

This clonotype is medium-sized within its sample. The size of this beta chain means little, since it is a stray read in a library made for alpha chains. This chain's CDR3 is CASSLAEGYGYTF. The DNA for the CDR3 is TGTGCCAGCAGCTTAGCCGAAGGCTATGGCTACACCTTC. The chain couples TRBV7-2 to TRBJ1-2; D not certain. The CDR3 runs 13 residues. V lost 0 bases and J lost 4, with 6 bases in between. Germline-derived CDR1 and CDR2 are SGHTA and FQGNSA.

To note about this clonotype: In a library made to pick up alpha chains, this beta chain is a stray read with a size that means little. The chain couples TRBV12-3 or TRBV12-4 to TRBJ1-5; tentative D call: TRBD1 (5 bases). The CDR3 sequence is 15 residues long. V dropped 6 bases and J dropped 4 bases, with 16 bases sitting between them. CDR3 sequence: CASSSLGTANQPQHF. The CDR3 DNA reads TGTGCCAGCAGCTCATTAGGGACTGCGAATCAGCCCCAGCATTTT.